This T cell receptor beta chain was sequenced for a study of beta chain features in type 1 diabetes. Expressed TCRB transcripts got sequenced, as all isolated RNA was reverse transcribed. Assay used: immunoSEQ multiplex PCR; TCRdb lists only in-frame clones, some missing. The table records 900,000 or so clones, 15% to 20% of them present only once. In its sample, this clone was seen a few times. CDR3 length equals 14 residues. Germline CDR1 reads ENHRY; CDR2 reads SYGVKD. Trimming took 8 bases from V and 6 from J, leaving 18 bases between them. The genes are TRBV10-3 and TRBJ2-3; D is unresolved. Sequenced sample: naive CD4+ T cells from blood. The sequence derives from a young woman in good health. The CDR3 loop is CAIARTSTSDTQYF. DNA of the CDR3: TGTGCCATCGCAAGGACGTCTACGTCGGATACGCAGTATTTT.